At least ten counts were recorded for the clone carrying this TCR beta chain. MiXCR was run by TCRdb on the RT-PCR reads, yielding one entry per CDR3 protein. The sample gives hundreds of thousands of distinct CDR3 sequences, approximately 14% of which show up once; roughly 4% is in the top ten. Germline CDR1 DFQATT, CDR2 SNEGSKA (reference sequence). J lost 2 bases, V lost 3 bases, and 6 bases had no gene match. The CDR3 covers 14 residues. This clonotype was sampled from a female donor in good health, serving as a healthy control. Material for sequencing was memory CD4+ T cells from blood. This rearrangement joins TRBV20-1 to TRBJ2-5, with 7 bases matching TRBD1. CDR3 residues: CSARRGQGQETQYF. CDR3 bases: TGCAGTGCTAGGAGGGGGCAGGGGCAAGAGACCCAGTACTTC.